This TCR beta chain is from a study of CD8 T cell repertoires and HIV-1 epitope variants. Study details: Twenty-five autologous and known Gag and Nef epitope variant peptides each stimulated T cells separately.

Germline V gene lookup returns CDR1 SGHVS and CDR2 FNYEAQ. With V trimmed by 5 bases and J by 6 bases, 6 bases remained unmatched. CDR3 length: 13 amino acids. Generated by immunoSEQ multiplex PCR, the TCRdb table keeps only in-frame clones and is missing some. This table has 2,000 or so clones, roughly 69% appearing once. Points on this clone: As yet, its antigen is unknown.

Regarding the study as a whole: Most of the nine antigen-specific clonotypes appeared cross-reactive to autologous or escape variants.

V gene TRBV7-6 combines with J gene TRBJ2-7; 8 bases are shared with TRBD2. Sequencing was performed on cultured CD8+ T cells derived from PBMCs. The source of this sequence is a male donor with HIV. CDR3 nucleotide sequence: TGTGCCAGCAGCCTACGGGAGGGCCGCGAGCAGTACTTC. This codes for CASSLREGREQYF.